Only a few counts were recorded for the clone carrying this T cell receptor (beta chain). What it binds is not known. The repertoire was sequenced with immunoSEQ multiplex PCR; TCRdb's copy has only in-frame clones and lacks some. The sample holds about 19,000 clones; 55% to 80% are singletons and the top ten take over 15%. This CDR3 has 13 residues. Germline values: CDR1 SGHRS, CDR2 YFSETQ. The V end lost 4 bases, the J end lost 0 bases, and 7 bases lay between the germline ends. The sample is drawn from a study of somatic mutations in cytotoxic T cells in rheumatoid arthritis. The study's findings and limits: CD8+ clonality rose with age in rheumatoid arthritis patients, not healthy controls.

The chain is built from TRBV5-1 and TRBJ1-1; D is ambiguous. The receptor was derived from an adult with rheumatoid arthritis. The sample comprised CD8+ T cells sorted from blood. For the CDR3, the DNA is TGCGCCAGCAGCAACTCGCTGAACACTGAAGCTTTCTTT. This encodes CASSNSLNTEAFF.